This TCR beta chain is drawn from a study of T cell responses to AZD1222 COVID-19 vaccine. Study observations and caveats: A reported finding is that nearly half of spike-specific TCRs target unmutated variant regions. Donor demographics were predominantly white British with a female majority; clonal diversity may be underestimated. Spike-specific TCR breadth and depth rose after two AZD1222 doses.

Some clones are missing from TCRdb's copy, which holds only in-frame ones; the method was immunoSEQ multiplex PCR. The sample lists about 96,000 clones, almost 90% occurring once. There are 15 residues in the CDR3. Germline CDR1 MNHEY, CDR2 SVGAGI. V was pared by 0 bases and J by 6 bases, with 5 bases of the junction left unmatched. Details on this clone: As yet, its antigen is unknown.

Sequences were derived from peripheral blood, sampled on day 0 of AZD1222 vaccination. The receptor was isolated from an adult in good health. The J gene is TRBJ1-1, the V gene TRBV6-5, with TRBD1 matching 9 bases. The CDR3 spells CASSYSPGQGAEAFF. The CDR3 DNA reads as TGTGCCAGCAGTTACTCCCCGGGACAGGGCGCTGAAGCTTTCTTT.